This TCR beta chain was observed in a study of T-cell memory formation after mild COVID-19. Study observations and caveats: There were some responding clones in pre-infection memory, which suggested that cross-reactive memory had joined.

TCRdb called the 5' RACE reads again in MiXCR, with one record for every CDR3 protein. Of around 470,000 distinct CDR3 sequences detected, 20% appear once; the ten largest clones hold about 8.8%. On this clonotype itself: What it recognizes is unknown.

V was clipped by 2 bases and J by 3 bases, with 10 bases between them. Germline loops: CDR1 MNHEY, CDR2 SVGAGI. This CDR3 has 14 amino acids. This sequence originates from an adult woman who had mild COVID-19 (a few samples of this study predate the infection). Cell type and time point are not known. This chain uses TRBV6-5 with TRBJ2-5; D may be TRBD1 or TRBD2 (5 bases each). What was sequenced was PBMCs or a T cell subset sorted from them (not recorded which). CDR3 DNA: TGTGCCAGCAGTTACGAGGGACGAAAAGAGACCCAGTACTTC. Translation gives CASSYEGRKETQYF.